These 7 T cell receptor beta chains were all obtained from the same sample, sequenced in a study of beta chain features in type 1 diabetes. Expressed TCRB transcripts were sequenced, since all the RNA that had been isolated was reverse transcribed. Sequencing used immunoSEQ multiplex PCR; TCRdb keeps in-frame clones, though not all of them. This sample has about half a million clones, with approximately 30% found just once. The sequenced sample consisted of naive CD4+ T cells from blood. These receptor sequences come from a young man in good health.

This clone came up a few times. The V call is TRBV2, the J call TRBJ1-5, with D tentatively TRBD1 (6 bases). The length of the CDR3 is 13 residues. V was shortened by 3 bases and J by 7 bases, with 10 bases between the two germline ends. Germline assignment: CDR1 SNHLY and CDR2 FYNNEI. CDR3 in amino acids: CASSEGAAQPQHF. The CDR3, as DNA: TGTGCCAGCAGTGAGGGGGCGGCACAGCCCCAGCATTTT.

This clone was observed a handful of times. V and J are TRBV23-1 and TRBJ2-2; unclear D gene. TRBV23-1 is recorded as an ORF, its role being uncertain. Trimming took 5 bases from V and 1 from J, leaving 11 bases between them. The CDR3 length is 15 residues. This chain's CDR3 is CASSYVGGNTGELFF. DNA of the CDR3: TGCGCCAGCAGTTACGTGGGCGGGAACACCGGGGAGCTGTTTTTT.

This sequence joins TRBV9 and TRBJ2-7; tentative D call: TRBD2 (5 bases). Germline V gene data show CDR1 as SGDLS and CDR2 as YYNGEE. The CDR3 runs to 15 residues. Trimming removed 4 bases at V and 6 bases at J, with 20 bases between. The CDR3 DNA reads TGTGCCAGCAGCCCTCACGAGGGTCCCCCCTCCGAGCAGTACTTC. Protein sequence: CASSPHEGPPSEQYF.

Regarding this clone: Distinct nucleotide sequences in the sample also encode this CDR3. The gene calls are TRBV2 and TRBJ2-5; D gene ambiguous. The CDR3 runs to 13 residues. V gave up 3 bases and J gave up 1 base, with 6 bases separating them. From germline, CDR1 is SNHLY and CDR2 FYNNEI. Written as DNA, the CDR3 is TGTGCCAGCAGTGAGTACAGCCAAGAGACCCAGTACTTC. Amino acids: CASSEYSQETQYF.

This clone was detected a few times. Within the sample, other DNA sequences also encode this same CDR3. V usage is TRBV10-3 and J usage is TRBJ2-7; 9 nucleotides match TRBD2. The CDR3 sequence is 14 residues long. J lost 5 bases, V lost 0 bases, and 2 bases had no gene match. Germline lookup yields CDR1 ENHRY and CDR2 SYGVKD. CDR3 DNA sequence: TGTGCCATCAGTGAGTCGTCTAGCGGGAACGAGCAGTACTTC. Translating gives CAISESSSGNEQYF.

This sequence joins TRBV9 and TRBJ2-3; perhaps TRBD2 as D (6 bases). This CDR3 has 15 residues. The V end was cut by 6 bases, the J end by 1 base, with 15 bases between. Per germline, CDR1 SGDLS and CDR2 YYNGEE. The CDR3 region has the DNA TGTGCCAGCACCTCAAGGGGAGGTCGCACAGATACGCAGTATTTT. Translation: CASTSRGGRTDTQYF.

The chain links TRBV7-2 to TRBJ2-7; 13 nucleotides agree with TRBD2. The CDR3 extends over 16 amino acids. V was pared by 3 bases and J by 2 bases, with 4 bases of the junction left unmatched. Germline V CDR1 and CDR2: SGHTA, FQGNSA. CDR3 residues: CASSLTTSGRPYEQYF. CDR3 nucleotides: TGTGCCAGCAGCTTGACGACTAGCGGGAGGCCCTACGAGCAGTACTTC.